The clone carrying this TCR beta chain was detected a few times. Antigen specificity is unknown. This sample is drawn from a study of T-cell memory formation after mild COVID-19. Study as a whole: Largely, TCR clusters stayed within a single donor.

This CDR3 is built from 13 residues. Germline V gene data show CDR1 as DFQATT and CDR2 as SNEGSKA (reference sequence). V was pared by 6 bases and J by 6 bases, with 11 bases of the junction left unmatched. Employing constant-segment primers, 5'RACE generated TCR alpha and TCR beta cDNA libraries bearing sample barcodes and UMIs. From the 5' RACE reads, TCRdb called clonotypes with MiXCR, one entry per CDR3 protein. The sample has around 250,000 distinct CDR3 sequences; approximately 9% are singletons. Study findings and constraints: What remained unconfirmed was the SARS-CoV-2 specificity of second-wave clones peaking on day 37. Pre-infection memory harbored some responding clones, suggesting cross-reactive memory joined.

The receptor's source is a young man who had mild COVID-19 (a few samples of this study predate the infection). Cell type and time point are not known. Sequencing used PBMCs or a T cell subset sorted from them (not recorded which). The V and J genes are TRBV20-1 and TRBJ2-7; 7 bases line up with TRBD1. The CDR3 DNA reads as TGCAGTGCCACGGGACAGTTACTGAGCGAGCAGTACTTC. Its protein is CSATGQLLSEQYF.